The rows below give T cell receptor beta chains drawn from one sample of a study of tumor-infiltrating lymphocytes in primary liver carcinoma. Using its own MiXCR run on the multiplex PCR reads, TCRdb lists one record per CDR3 protein. The sample holds more than 100,000 distinct CDR3 sequences, around 70% seen once. The material sequenced was tumor-adjacent normal liver tissue. The receptors were gathered from a woman in her sixties or seventies with primary liver carcinoma and hepatitis B virus infection. Each CDR3 is given with its conserved first and last residue. Fields, in order: clone size, V gene, J gene, CDR3 protein. Size is stated for part of the rows, as once, few or many counts, or as a class when the clone is expanded.

>-|TRBV24-1|TRBJ1-5
CATSDAARGANQSQHF
>-|TRBV28|TRBJ1-2
CDSSLRQGFYNYGYTF
>-|TRBV12-3/TRBV12-4|TRBJ2-1
CASRMRNNGQFF
>-|TRBV11-2|TRBJ2-1
CANSFTPLRSYYNEQFF
>-|TRBV29-1|TRBJ2-1
CSVRAGGNEQSF
>once|TRBV12-3/TRBV12-4|TRBJ1-1
CVSSSGAEAFF
>-|TRBV6-1|TRBJ2-4
CASRDREEIWTKNIQYF
>-|TRBV20-1|TRBJ2-4
CSAQKASGGENIQYF
>many|TRBV5-5|TRBJ1-1
CASSLRGQPNTEAFF
>many|TRBV24-1|TRBJ2-3
CATSGAGGGGTDTQYF
>-|TRBV29-1|TRBJ1-3
CSVAIHYGNTIYF
>-|TRBV11-2|TRBJ1-4
CASSSWVGLLLF
>-|TRBV19|TRBJ2-7
CASSAGTTYEQYF
>once|TRBV30|TRBJ2-6
CAWAREGAGTNALTF
>once|TRBV10-3|TRBJ2-1
CAINDHEGCGQFF
>many|TRBV12-3/TRBV12-4|TRBJ1-2
CASSPDRGYGYTF
>many|TRBV5-1|TRBJ2-3
CASATSGSPPDTQYF
>-|TRBV6-5|TRBJ2-3
CTSSLAGARTDTQYF
>many|TRBV5-1|TRBJ2-1
CASNIGTSARVEQFF
>-|TRBV6-1|TRBJ1-1
CASSFLRQGAAEALF
>-|TRBV30|TRBJ1-2
CACSKGARGRVLYGYTF
>-|TRBV12-3/TRBV12-4|TRBJ2-6
CANSPRTGGSSGANVLTF
>many|TRBV7-9|TRBJ1-5
CASSGPTGSNQPQHF
>many|TRBV4-3|TRBJ2-1
CASSHTELVNEQFF
>-|TRBV28|TRBJ2-7
CASRPAGPHEQYF
>many|TRBV6-1|TRBJ2-1
CASNLGGQHYNEQFF
>many|TRBV28|TRBJ2-1
CASSFAGGPYNEQFF
>once|TRBV11-3|TRBJ2-1
CASSPAAVAVIEQFF
>-|TRBV5-1|TRBJ2-6
CVSSRIPGANVLTF
>medium-sized|TRBV11-2|TRBJ2-7
CASTKVGGVSGEQYF
>many|TRBV6-5|TRBJ2-1
CASSQGLAGQFF
>-|TRBV30|TRBJ2-3
CAWSARGPYTQYF
>few|TRBV15|TRBJ1-1
CATSSLPLNTEAFF
>-|TRBV4-1|TRBJ2-2
CASSQCRAFDTGELFF
>-|TRBV6-5|TRBJ2-1
CASSIQVNSYNEQFF
>-|TRBV11-2|TRBJ2-3
CASSFGVGHTDTQYF
>-|TRBV28|TRBJ2-3
CASSSFTGRAANTQYF
>-|TRBV20-1|TRBJ2-3
CSAARGRRGTQYF
>once|TRBV13|TRBJ2-7
CASSLVGHLLGEQYF
>-|TRBV10-3|TRBJ1-4
CPISDAGTTNEKLFF
>many|TRBV6-5|TRBJ1-2
CASTQGYGYTF
>once|TRBV11-3|TRBJ2-1
CTSSSPRVRGHFF
>once|TRBV28|TRBJ2-2
CASSSYSGSWTGELFF
>-|TRBV6-1|TRBJ2-5
CARSWANQETQYF
>-|TRBV5-1|TRBJ1-6
CASSLVYRGHSPLHF
>-|TRBV20-1|TRBJ2-1
CSAREGTNGPYNEQFF
>-|TRBV4-2|-
CANSRGSGASYEQFF
>-|TRBV12-5|TRBJ2-7
CANGPDAGAYEQYF
>-|TRBV28|TRBJ1-5
CVSSFEYSNQPQHF
>-|TRBV5-1|TRBJ1-1
CARSLGRGDGGDNTEALF
>many|TRBV4-2|TRBJ2-5
CASSQTGTSTQRAQYF
>-|TRBV4-1|TRBJ2-7
CANSQLAGVYEQYF
>-|TRBV4-1|TRBJ2-1
CATNQDYSNEQLF
>few|TRBV7-3|TRBJ2-1
CASSRVAGEINEQFF